The rows below give T cell receptor beta chains drawn from one sample of a study of blood T cell repertoires in COVID-19. Sequencing used immunoSEQ multiplex PCR; TCRdb keeps in-frame clones, though not all of them. The repertoire has a few hundred thousand clones, about 82% of them found once; the top ten carry around an eighth. The source material was peripheral blood. Receptors were obtained from a man older than 75 with acute or convalescent COVID-19. Each CDR3 is given with its conserved first and last residue. Each record gives: clone size, V gene, J gene, D gene, CDR3 protein, CDR3 DNA. The D gene is left open where the match is weak. Size is stated for part of the rows, as once, few or many counts, or as a class when the clone is expanded.

>few|TRBV2|TRBJ2-7|NA
CASRGGLLASYEQYF
TGTGCCAGCCGCGGAGGATTACTAGCCTCCTACGAGCAGTACTTC
>few|TRBV28|TRBJ2-3|NA
CASKPPSTDTQYF
TGTGCCAGCAAGCCTCCTAGCACAGATACGCAGTATTTT
>NA|TRBV28|TRBJ1-4|TRBD1
CASRPGQGGGEKLFF
TGTGCCAGCAGGCCAGGACAGGGGGGAGGTGAAAAACTGTTTTTT
>NA|TRBV5-3|TRBJ1-1|NA
CARSLTGAFF
TGTGCCAGAAGCTTGACAGGGGCTTTCTTT
>NA|TRBV19|TRBJ1-6|TRBD1
CASSRTGERGLHF
TGTGCCAGTAGTAGGACAGGAGAACGGGGCCTCCACTTT
>NA|TRBV19|TRBJ1-4|NA
CASSSTGSREKLFF
TGTGCCAGTAGTAGTACGGGTTCGAGGGAAAAACTGTTTTTT
>NA|TRBV7-2|TRBJ2-5|TRBD2
CASSPYGGEGETQYF
TGTGCCAGCAGCCCCTACGGGGGGGAGGGGGAGACCCAGTACTTC
>once|TRBV5-1|TRBJ2-1|NA
CASGGSPSYNEQFF
TGCGCCAGCGGGGGCTCCCCCTCCTACAATGAGCAGTTCTTC
>NA|TRBV29-1|TRBJ1-2|TRBD1
CSVSGQGGANYGYTF
TGCAGCGTCTCGGGACAGGGAGGAGCTAACTATGGCTACACCTTC
>NA|TRBV2|TRBJ2-5|TRBD2
CASIAGVAETQYF
TGTGCCAGTATAGCGGGAGTTGCGGAGACCCAGTACTTC
>NA|TRBV6-5|TRBJ1-4|TRBD1
CAVSQGVREKLFF
TGTGCCGTTTCACAGGGGGTAAGGGAAAAACTGTTTTTT
>NA|TRBV5-1|TRBJ1-2|TRBD1
CASSFRDRSQEYGYTF
TGCGCCAGCAGCTTCCGGGACAGAAGTCAGGAATATGGCTACACCTTC
>NA|TRBV7-2|TRBJ1-4|NA
CASSRGLNNEKLFF
TGTGCCAGCAGCCGGGGACTGAATAATGAAAAACTGTTTTTT
>NA|TRBV19|TRBJ1-5|TRBD1
CASSSNTGGVYSNQPQHF
TGTGCCAGTAGCTCAAATACAGGGGGCGTCTATAGCAATCAGCCCCAGCATTTT
>NA|TRBV27|TRBJ2-7|NA
CASSLSGGLRAVYEQYF
TGTGCCAGCAGTTTATCCGGGGGGCTTCGAGCGGTCTACGAGCAGTACTTC
>NA|TRBV29-1|TRBJ1-5|NA
CSVAGGPGQPQHF
TGCAGCGTTGCCGGCGGGCCCGGGCAGCCCCAGCATTTT
>NA|TRBV28|TRBJ2-7|NA
CASRQQAYEQYF
TGTGCCAGTAGACAGCAAGCCTACGAGCAGTACTTC
>NA|TRBV6-4|TRBJ2-5|TRBD1
CASSDSRDRESETQYF
TGTGCCAGCAGTGACTCTCGGGACAGGGAGAGTGAGACCCAGTACTTC
>NA|TRBV7-2|TRBJ2-1|TRBD1
CASSLAGTGTYNEQFF
TGTGCCAGCAGCTTGGCCGGGACAGGAACTTACAATGAGCAGTTCTTC
>NA|TRBV6-5|TRBJ1-4|NA
CASGGEFYEKLFF
TGTGCCAGCGGCGGGGAATTCTATGAAAAACTGTTTTTT
>NA|TRBV6-5|TRBJ1-2|TRBD1
CASSRTTGGVSGYTF
TGTGCCAGCAGTCGAACCACAGGGGGCGTATCTGGCTACACCTTC
>NA|TRBV5-1|TRBJ1-2|TRBD1
CASSPTGTEYGYTF
TGCGCCAGCAGCCCAACCGGGACAGAATATGGCTACACCTTC
>NA|TRBV15|TRBJ2-7|TRBD1
CATSSPGTGGYEQYF
TGTGCCACCAGCAGCCCCGGGACAGGGGGCTACGAGCAGTACTTC
>NA|TRBV7-9|TRBJ1-1|NA
CASSPRGTEAFF
TGTGCCAGCAGCCCGAGGGGGACTGAAGCTTTCTTT
>NA|TRBV11-3|TRBJ2-3|NA
CASSLVGGDRVTDTQYF
TGTGCCAGCAGCTTAGTCGGGGGGGACAGGGTGACAGATACGCAGTATTTT
>NA|TRBV12-3/TRBV12-4|TRBJ2-7|NA
CASSVTYEQYF
TGTGCCAGCAGTGTAACCTACGAGCAGTACTTC
>NA|TRBV19|TRBJ1-4|TRBD1
CASTRTGGANEKLFF
TGTGCCAGTACCCGGACAGGGGGTGCTAATGAAAAACTGTTTTTT
>NA|TRBV18|TRBJ1-4|NA
CASSPPAAAEKLFF
TGTGCCAGCTCACCCCCGGCCGCGGCTGAAAAACTGTTTTTT
>NA|TRBV6-7|TRBJ1-1|TRBD1
CASSCLTGPTEAFF
TGTGCCAGCAGTTGCCTGACAGGGCCCACTGAAGCTTTCTTT
>NA|TRBV29-1|TRBJ1-2|TRBD1
CSDDRGYGYTF
TGCAGCGACGACAGGGGCTATGGCTACACCTTC
>NA|TRBV5-6|TRBJ2-7|NA
CASSPSGQVYEQYF
TGTGCCAGCAGCCCCTCGGGACAAGTCTACGAGCAGTACTTC
>NA|TRBV2|TRBJ2-7|NA
CASRRGAPYEQYF
TGTGCCAGCAGACGGGGGGCCCCCTACGAGCAGTACTTC
>NA|TRBV15|TRBJ2-7|NA
CATSRDSQLVGTREQYF
TGTGCCACCAGCAGAGATTCCCAGCTAGTTGGTACCCGCGAGCAGTACTTC
>NA|TRBV16|TRBJ2-3|TRBD2
CASSPRTSGGSDTQYF
TGTGCCAGCAGCCCCCGGACTAGCGGGGGTTCAGATACGCAGTATTTT
>once|TRBV6-5|TRBJ2-7|NA
CASRRAASSYEQYF
TGTGCCAGCAGGCGGGCCGCTAGCTCCTACGAGCAGTACTTC
>NA|TRBV14|TRBJ1-1|TRBD1
CASSRTGKRTEAFF
TGTGCCAGCAGCCGGACAGGGAAGCGCACTGAAGCTTTCTTT
>NA|TRBV5-1|TRBJ2-7|NA
CASSLAYAGKSYEQYF
TGCGCCAGCAGCTTGGCCTATGCGGGGAAATCCTACGAGCAGTACTTC
>NA|TRBV12-3/TRBV12-4|TRBJ1-5|NA
CASSLRAQGPQHF
TGTGCCAGCAGTTTACGAGCTCAGGGGCCCCAGCATTTT
>NA|TRBV6-5|TRBJ2-1|TRBD1
CASSIKGQQNNEQFF
TGTGCCAGCAGTATAAAGGGACAGCAAAACAATGAGCAGTTCTTC
>NA|TRBV9|TRBJ2-5|TRBD1
CASSVGQGKETQYF
TGTGCCAGCAGCGTAGGACAGGGGAAAGAGACCCAGTACTTC
>NA|TRBV19|TRBJ1-1|NA
CASTPLGIRGTEAFF
TGTGCCAGTACCCCGCTGGGGATTAGGGGAACTGAAGCTTTCTTT
>NA|TRBV19|TRBJ2-3|NA
CASRSGPTSTDTQYF
TGTGCCAGTAGATCAGGGCCGACTAGCACAGATACGCAGTATTTT
>few|TRBV18|TRBJ2-7|NA
CASSAVGVYEQYF
TGTGCCAGCTCCGCGGTAGGGGTCTACGAGCAGTACTTC
>NA|TRBV6-1|TRBJ1-3|NA
CASSEGFGELGNTIYF
TGTGCCAGCAGTGAAGGTTTCGGTGAACTTGGAAACACCATATATTTT
>NA|TRBV19|TRBJ1-6|NA
CASRQQGRSYNSPLHF
TGTGCCAGTAGGCAACAGGGAAGGTCCTATAATTCACCCCTCCACTTT
>NA|TRBV18|TRBJ1-5|TRBD1
CASSPRGQGNQPQHF
TGTGCCAGCTCACCGAGGGGACAGGGAAATCAGCCCCAGCATTTT
>few|TRBV6-4|TRBJ1-2|NA
CASSDGGLYGYTF
TGTGCCAGCAGTGACGGGGGGTTGTATGGCTACACCTTC
>NA|TRBV5-1|TRBJ1-2|TRBD1
CASSPTGDANYGYTF
TGCGCCAGCAGCCCAACAGGGGATGCTAACTATGGCTACACCTTC
>NA|TRBV28|TRBJ1-5|NA
CASSPAGAPNQPQHF
TGTGCCAGCAGTCCTGCGGGGGCCCCAAATCAGCCCCAGCATTTT
>NA|TRBV28|TRBJ1-2|NA
CASRRGHTPYGYTF
TGTGCCAGCCGTCGGGGACATACCCCCTATGGCTACACCTTC
>NA|TRBV5-4|TRBJ2-5|TRBD1
CASSPTGKETQYF
TGTGCCAGCAGCCCGACAGGGAAGGAGACCCAGTACTTC
>NA|TRBV2|TRBJ2-1|NA
CASNKESVVNNEQFF
TGTGCCAGCAATAAGGAAAGCGTTGTCAACAATGAGCAGTTCTTC
>NA|TRBV28|TRBJ2-3|TRBD1
CASSWPRDRSTDTQYF
TGTGCCAGCAGTTGGCCAAGGGACAGGAGCACAGATACGCAGTATTTT